The T cell receptor (beta chain) described here comes from a study of cytomegalovirus exposure and HLA in healthy donors. Study overall: One earlier analysis, a look at 150 million to 200 million T cells, found roughly 110 million unique TCR beta sequences.

The donors gave bone marrow, and they were healthy. The CDR3 is 14 amino acids. V lost 7 bases, J lost 2 bases, and 4 bases stayed unmatched. The germline CDR1 and CDR2 sequences are MNHEY and SVGAGI. The PCR contained 60 Vbeta and 13 Jbeta primers. TCRdb's copy holds only in-frame clones and misses some; the assay was immunoSEQ multiplex PCR. Found here are about 180,000 clones, over 60% of them singletons; the top ten hold under 7.5%. The TCR comes from a man aged 35-49 years in good health and CMV-seronegative. V is TRBV6-5 and J is TRBJ2-1; 8 positions agree with TRBD2. The source material was PBMCs. The CDR3 here is CASKQREPYNEQFF. For the CDR3, the DNA is TGTGCCAGCAAGCAGCGGGAGCCCTACAATGAGCAGTTCTTC.